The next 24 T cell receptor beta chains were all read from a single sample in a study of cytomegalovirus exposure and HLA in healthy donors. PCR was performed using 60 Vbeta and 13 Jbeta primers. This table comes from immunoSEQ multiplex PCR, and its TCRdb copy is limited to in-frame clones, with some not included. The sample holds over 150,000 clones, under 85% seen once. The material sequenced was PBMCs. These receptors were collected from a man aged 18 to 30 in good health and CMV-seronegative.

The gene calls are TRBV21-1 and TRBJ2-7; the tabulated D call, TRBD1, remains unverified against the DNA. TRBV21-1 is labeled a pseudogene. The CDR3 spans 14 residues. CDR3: CASSLGREYYREYF. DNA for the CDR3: TGTGCCAGCAGCCTCGGCCGGGAATATTACAGGGAGTACTTC.

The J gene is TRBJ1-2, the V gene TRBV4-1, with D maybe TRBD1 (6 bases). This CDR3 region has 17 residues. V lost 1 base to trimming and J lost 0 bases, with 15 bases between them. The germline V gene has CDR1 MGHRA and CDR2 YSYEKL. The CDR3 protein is CASSQGTETYANYGYTF. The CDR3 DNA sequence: TGCGCCAGCAGCCAAGGGACAGAAACGTACGCTAACTATGGCTACACCTTC.

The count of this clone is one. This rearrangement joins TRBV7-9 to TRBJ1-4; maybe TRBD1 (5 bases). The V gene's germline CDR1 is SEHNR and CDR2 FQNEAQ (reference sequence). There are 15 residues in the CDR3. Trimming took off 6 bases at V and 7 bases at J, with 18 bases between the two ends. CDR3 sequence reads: CASSLVGGIGEKLFF. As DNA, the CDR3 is TGTGCCAGCAGTCTCGTGGGGGGGATCGGTGAAAAACTGTTTTTT.

The CDR3 DNA follows: TGCGCCAGCAGCCAAGATCTGGTCAGAAGAGGGGAAAAACTGTTTTTT. Amino acids: CASSQDLVRRGEKLFF. The gene calls are TRBV4-3 and TRBJ1-4; D unresolved. V was shortened by 0 bases and J by 8 bases, with 16 bases between the two germline ends. Germline lookup yields CDR1 LGHNA and CDR2 YSLEER. This CDR3 contains 16 residues.

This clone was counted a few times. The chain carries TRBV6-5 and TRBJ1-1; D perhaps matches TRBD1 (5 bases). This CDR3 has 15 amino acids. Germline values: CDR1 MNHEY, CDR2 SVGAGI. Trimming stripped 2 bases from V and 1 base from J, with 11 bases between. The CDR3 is CASSYQGGANTEAFF. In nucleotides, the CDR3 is TGTGCCAGCAGTTACCAGGGAGGGGCGAACACTGAAGCTTTCTTT.

The CDR3 DNA is TGTGCCTGGAGTAAGGGAACAGGGTCCACTGAAGCTTTCTTT. Translation gives CAWSKGTGSTEAFF. The chain links TRBV30 to TRBJ1-1, with D maybe TRBD1 (6 bases). Trimming took 2 bases from V and 4 from J, leaving 14 bases between them. The CDR3 has 14 residues. Germline values: CDR1 GTSNPN, CDR2 SVGIG (reference sequence). The full variable domain, rest sourced from reference TRBV30 and TRBJ1-1, is SQTIHQWPATLVQPVGSPLSLECTVEGTSNPNLYWYRQAAGRGLQLLFYSVGIGQISSEVPQNLSASRPQDRQFILSSKKLLLSDSGFYLCAWSKGTGSTEAFFGQGTRLTVV.

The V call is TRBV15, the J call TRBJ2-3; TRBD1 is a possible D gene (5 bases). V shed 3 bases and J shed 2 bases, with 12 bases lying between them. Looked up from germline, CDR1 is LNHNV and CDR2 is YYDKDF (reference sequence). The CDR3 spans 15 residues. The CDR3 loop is CATSSRLDTTDTQYF. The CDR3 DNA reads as TGTGCCACCAGCAGCCGATTGGACACCACAGATACGCAGTATTTT.

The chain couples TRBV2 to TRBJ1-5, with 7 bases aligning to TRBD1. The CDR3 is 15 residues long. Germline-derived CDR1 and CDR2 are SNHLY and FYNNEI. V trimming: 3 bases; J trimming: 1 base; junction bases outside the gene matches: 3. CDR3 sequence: CASSERGRSNQPQHF. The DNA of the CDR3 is TGTGCCAGCAGTGAGAGGGGGCGAAGCAATCAGCCCCAGCATTTT.

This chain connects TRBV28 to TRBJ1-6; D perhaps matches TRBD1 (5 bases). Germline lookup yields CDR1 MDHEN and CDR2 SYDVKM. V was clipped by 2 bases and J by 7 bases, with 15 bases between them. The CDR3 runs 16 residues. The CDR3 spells CASSLILGQGNSPLHF. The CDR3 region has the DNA TGTGCCAGCAGTTTAATTTTGGGGCAGGGAAATTCACCCCTCCACTTT. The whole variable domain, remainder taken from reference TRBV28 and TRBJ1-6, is DVKVTQSSRYLVKRTGEKVFLECVQDMDHENMFWYRQDPGLGLRLIYFSYDVKMKEKGDIPEGYSVSREKKERFSLILESASTNQTSMYLCASSLILGQGNSPLHFGNGTRLTVT.

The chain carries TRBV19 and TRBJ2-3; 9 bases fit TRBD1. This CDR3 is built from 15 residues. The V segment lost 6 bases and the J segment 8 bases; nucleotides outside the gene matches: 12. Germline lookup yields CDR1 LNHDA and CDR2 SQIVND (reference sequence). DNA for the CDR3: TGTGCCAGTAGCCGAGAGACAGGGGGTCGAGGTACGCAGTATTTT. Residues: CASSRETGGRGTQYF.

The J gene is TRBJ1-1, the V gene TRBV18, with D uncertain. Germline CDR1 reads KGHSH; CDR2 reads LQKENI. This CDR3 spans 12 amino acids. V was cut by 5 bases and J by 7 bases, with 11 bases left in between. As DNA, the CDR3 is TGTGCCAGCTCATTGTCCTCAGTTGAAGCTTTCTTT. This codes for CASSLSSVEAFF.

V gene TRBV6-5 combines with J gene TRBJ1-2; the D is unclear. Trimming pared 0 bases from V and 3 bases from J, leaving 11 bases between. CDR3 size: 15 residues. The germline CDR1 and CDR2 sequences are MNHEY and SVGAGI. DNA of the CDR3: TGTGCCAGCAGTTACTCGTGGGAGGCCCACTATGGCTACACCTTC. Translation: CASSYSWEAHYGYTF.

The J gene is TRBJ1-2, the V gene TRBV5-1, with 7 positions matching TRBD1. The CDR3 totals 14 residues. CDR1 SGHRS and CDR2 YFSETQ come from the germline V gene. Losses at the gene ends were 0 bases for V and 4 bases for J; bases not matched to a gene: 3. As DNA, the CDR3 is TGCGCCAGCAGCTTGGAGGGGGCAGGCTATGGCTACACCTTC. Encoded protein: CASSLEGAGYGYTF.

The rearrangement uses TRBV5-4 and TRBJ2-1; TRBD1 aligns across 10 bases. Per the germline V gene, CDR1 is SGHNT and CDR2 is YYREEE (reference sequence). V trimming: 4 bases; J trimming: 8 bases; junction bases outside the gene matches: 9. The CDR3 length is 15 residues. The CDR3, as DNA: TGTGCCAGCAGCCTGGGGGGGACAGGGGACGATGAGCAGTTCTTC. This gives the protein CASSLGGTGDDEQFF.

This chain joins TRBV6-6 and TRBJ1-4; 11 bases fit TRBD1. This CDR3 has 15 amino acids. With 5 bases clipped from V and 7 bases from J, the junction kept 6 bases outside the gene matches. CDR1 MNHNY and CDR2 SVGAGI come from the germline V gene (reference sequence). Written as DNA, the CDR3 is TGTGCCAGCAGTGGAACCGGGACAGGGGGTGAAAAACTGTTTTTT. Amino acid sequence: CASSGTGTGGEKLFF.

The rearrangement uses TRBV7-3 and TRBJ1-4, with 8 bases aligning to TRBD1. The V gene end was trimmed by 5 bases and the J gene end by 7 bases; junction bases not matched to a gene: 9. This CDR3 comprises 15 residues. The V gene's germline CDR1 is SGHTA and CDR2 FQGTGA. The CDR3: CASSRQGIMGEKLFF. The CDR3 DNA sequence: TGTGCCAGCAGCAGACAGGGGATTATGGGTGAAAAACTGTTTTTT.

The chain's CDR3 is CASRGTGGYEQYV. CDR3 nucleotides: TGTGCCAGCAGGGGGACAGGGGGCTACGAGCAGTACGTC. The chain recombines TRBV2 with TRBJ2-7, with 11 bases lining up with TRBD1. V gave up 6 bases and J gave up 3 bases; unmatched junction bases: 1. The CDR3 length is 13 residues. CDR1 and CDR2 (germline): SNHLY, FYNNEI.

The CDR3 DNA is TGCGCCAGCAGCTTGCGGACTGGCGACAATGAGCAGTTCTTC. Encoded protein: CASSLRTGDNEQFF. The chain links TRBV5-1 to TRBJ2-1, with D possibly TRBD2 on 5 matching bases. The CDR3 length is 14 residues. The ends were cut back, 1 base at V and 5 bases at J, with 10 bases in the middle. Per the germline V gene, CDR1 is SGHRS and CDR2 is YFSETQ.

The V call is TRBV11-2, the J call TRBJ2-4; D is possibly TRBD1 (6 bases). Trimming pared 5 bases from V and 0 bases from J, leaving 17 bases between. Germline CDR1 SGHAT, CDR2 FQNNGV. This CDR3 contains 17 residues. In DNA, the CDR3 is TGTGCCAGCAGCCCTATTCCCAGGGGTCCAGCCAAAAACATTCAGTACTTC. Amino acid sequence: CASSPIPRGPAKNIQYF.

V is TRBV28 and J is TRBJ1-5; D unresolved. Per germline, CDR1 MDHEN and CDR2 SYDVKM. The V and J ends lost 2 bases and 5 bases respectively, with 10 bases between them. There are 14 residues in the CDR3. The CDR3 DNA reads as TGTGCCAGCAGTTTAGAGGGCGGCTATCAGCCCCAGCATTTT. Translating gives CASSLEGGYQPQHF.

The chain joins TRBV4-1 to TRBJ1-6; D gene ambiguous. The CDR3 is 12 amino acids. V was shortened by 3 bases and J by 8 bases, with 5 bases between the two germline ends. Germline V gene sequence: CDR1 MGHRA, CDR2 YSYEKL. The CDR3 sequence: CASSHPYSPLHF. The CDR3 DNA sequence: TGCGCCAGCAGCCACCCCTATTCACCCCTCCACTTT.

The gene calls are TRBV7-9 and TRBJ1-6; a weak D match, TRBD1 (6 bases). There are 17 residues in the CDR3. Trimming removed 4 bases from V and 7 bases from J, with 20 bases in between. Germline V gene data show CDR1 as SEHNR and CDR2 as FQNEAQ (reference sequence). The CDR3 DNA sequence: TGTGCCAGCAGCTACGGACCCGTCCAGGGGATGAATTCACCCCTCCACTTT. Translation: CASSYGPVQGMNSPLHF.

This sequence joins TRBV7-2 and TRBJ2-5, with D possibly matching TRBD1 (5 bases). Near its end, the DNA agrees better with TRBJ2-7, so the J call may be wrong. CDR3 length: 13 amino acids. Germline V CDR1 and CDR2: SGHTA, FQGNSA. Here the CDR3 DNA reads TGTGCCAGCAGCAGGCAGGGCTTCTACGAGCAGTACTTC. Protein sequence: CASSRQGFYEQYF.

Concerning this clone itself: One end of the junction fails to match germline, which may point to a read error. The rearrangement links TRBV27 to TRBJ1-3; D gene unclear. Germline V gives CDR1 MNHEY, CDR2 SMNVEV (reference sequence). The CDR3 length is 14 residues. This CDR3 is CVSGRISSGNTIYF. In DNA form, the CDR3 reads TGTGTCAGCGGGAGGATCAGCTCTGGAAACACCATATATTTT.